The 29 T cell receptor beta chains presented below share a single source sample, sequenced in a study of molecular identifiers for immune sequencing clone quantification listed by TCRdb under 2018. The library relied on PCR. These reads were obtained on a NextSeq 500. Through fastp at Q25 and MiXCR, TCRdb rebuilt clones from the public reads, retaining in-frame beta chains. A single entry per CDR3 protein holds the most common genes and DNA from its merged rows. Recorded for this sample are some 680,000 distinct CDR3 sequences; 25% of them occurred a single time. The ten largest make up 0.7% to 0.95% of the sample. Material for sequencing was naive CD8+ T cells from blood, with Jurkat cell RNA spiked in. The cell subset or site label of this sample denotes: FACS-sorted CD8+CD4-CCR7+CD45RA+ naive T cells. The source is a human donor in good health. Some libraries in this study had Jurkat cell RNA spiked in.

This clonotype was counted only a few times. This rearrangement joins TRBV7-9 to TRBJ2-1; no clear D. The germline V gene encodes CDR1 SEHNR and CDR2 FQNEAQ (reference sequence). Trimming pared 6 bases from V and 8 bases from J, leaving 11 bases between. CDR3 length: 12 residues. CDR3 residues: CASRVQNDEQFF. CDR3 nucleotides: TGTGCCAGCAGGGTCCAGAACGATGAGCAGTTCTTC.

This clonotype was seen a single time. The V call is TRBV3-1, the J call TRBJ2-3, with 11 bases that match TRBD2. Trimming removed 5 bases from V and 5 bases from J; junction bases left unmatched: 9. The germline CDR1 and CDR2 sequences are LGHDT and YNNKEL (reference sequence). CDR3 length equals 16 residues. CDR3 in DNA: TGTGCCAGCAGCGCCGTAACTAGCGGGAGAGGAGATACGCAGTATTTT. It translates to CASSAVTSGRGDTQYF.

This clonotype was seen ten or more times. The chain has TRBV6-2 or TRBV6-3 and TRBJ1-5; tentatively, D is TRBD1 (5 bases). The germline gives CDR1 MNHEY, CDR2 SVGEGT. This CDR3 region has 15 residues. V was shortened by 5 bases and J by 1 base, with 12 bases between the two germline ends. The CDR3, as DNA: TGTGCCAGCAGTCCTCCCGACAGAAGCAATCAGCCCCAGCATTTT. Protein sequence: CASSPPDRSNQPQHF.

Many counts were recorded for this clonotype. The chain uses TRBV7-3 and TRBJ2-3; 11 bases align to TRBD1. V was pared by 4 bases and J by 5 bases, with 8 bases of the junction left unmatched. From germline, CDR1 is SGHTA and CDR2 FQGTGA. CDR3 size: 16 residues. CDR3 sequence (DNA): TGTGCCAGCAGCTCCTACACCGGGACAGGGGGAGATACGCAGTATTTT. Its translation is CASSSYTGTGGDTQYF.

With regard to this clonotype: Just one base apart from a much larger clone, this may be a read error. The genes are TRBV27 and TRBJ2-6; D perhaps matches TRBD1 (5 bases). V lost 5 bases and J 1 base, leaving 12 bases between the germline ends. The CDR3 totals 16 residues. The germline V gene encodes CDR1 MNHEY and CDR2 SMNVEV (reference sequence). CDR3 sequence: CASSATTVSGANVLTF. The DNA of the CDR3 is TGTGCCAGCAGTGCGACGACAGTTTCTGGGGCCAACGTCCTGACTTTC.

In its sample, this clonotype was seen a few times. V and J are TRBV7-6 and TRBJ2-7; possibly TRBD2 for D (7 bases). This CDR3 has 14 residues. The germline V gene encodes CDR1 SGHVS and CDR2 FNYEAQ. V shed 2 bases and J shed 5 bases, with 13 bases lying between them. CDR3 region: CASSLFGGPDEQYF. The CDR3 nucleotides are TGTGCCAGCAGCTTATTCGGGGGGCCCGACGAGCAGTACTTC.

The genes are TRBV12-3 or TRBV12-4 and TRBJ2-1; 8 positions agree with TRBD2. V dropped 6 bases and J dropped 8; count of bases not matched to a gene: 6. The CDR3 is 13 amino acids. The CDR3 DNA follows: TGTGCCAGCAGATACGGGACTAGTTATGAGCAGTTCTTC. Translation gives CASRYGTSYEQFF.

Only a few counts were recorded for this clonotype. This rearrangement joins TRBV27 to TRBJ2-1; D tentatively reads TRBD1 or TRBD2 (5 bases each). The V and J ends lost 8 bases and 12 bases respectively, with 17 bases between them. CDR1 and CDR2 from the germline V gene are MNHEY and SMNVEV (reference sequence). The CDR3 covers 12 residues. The CDR3, as DNA: TGTGCCAGCGAGGGGATAAAAACTGGGCAGTTCTTC. It translates to CASEGIKTGQFF.

V and J are TRBV9 and TRBJ1-2; tentative D call: TRBD1 (5 bases). V was clipped by 4 bases and J by 0 bases, with 16 bases between them. Germline CDR1 is SGDLS and CDR2 is YYNGEE. CDR3 size: 16 residues. Here the CDR3 reads CASSIISTEANYGYTF. The DNA for the CDR3 is TGTGCCAGCAGCATAATCTCGACAGAAGCTAACTATGGCTACACCTTC.

The rearrangement links TRBV30 to TRBJ1-1; D perhaps matches TRBD1 (5 bases). This CDR3 has 15 residues. The germline gives CDR1 GTSNPN, CDR2 SVGIG (reference sequence). The ends were cut back, 3 bases at V and 5 bases at J, with 19 bases in the middle. The CDR3 is CAWSLAIHGTTEAFF. The CDR3 bases are TGTGCCTGGAGCCTTGCTATACACGGGACGACTGAAGCTTTCTTT.

This clonotype was counted many times. This rearrangement joins TRBV7-9 to TRBJ2-7; TRBD2 might be the D (5 bases). V was clipped by 4 bases and J by 3 bases, with 16 bases between them. Germline V gene sequence: CDR1 SEHNR, CDR2 FQNEAQ (reference sequence). This CDR3 is built from 15 residues. CDR3 coding DNA: TGTGCCAGCAGCTCTCCAATAACTAGGAACTACGAGCAGTACTTC. Its protein product is CASSSPITRNYEQYF. The full variable domain, rest sourced from reference TRBV7-9 and TRBJ2-7, is DTGVSQNPRHKITKRGQNVTFRCDPISEHNRLYWYRQTLGQGPEFLTYFQNEAQLEKSRLLSDRFSAERPKGSFSTLEIQRTEQGDSAMYLCASSSPITRNYEQYFGPGTRLTVT.

J is TRBJ1-1 and V is TRBV19; D not certain. The CDR3 covers 12 residues. Germline CDR1 reads LNHDA; CDR2 reads SQIVND (reference sequence). Trimming shortened V by 7 bases and J by 6 bases, and 12 bases separated the two germline ends. CDR3 amino acids: CASTPSGAEAFF. The CDR3 DNA is TGTGCCAGTACCCCTTCGGGAGCTGAAGCTTTCTTT.

This clonotype came up many times. This sequence joins TRBV5-1 and TRBJ2-1; 12 positions match TRBD2. Germline V CDR1 and CDR2: SGHRS, YFSETQ. J was trimmed by 8 bases and V by 6 bases; bases with no gene match: 6. The CDR3 runs 14 residues. Here the CDR3 DNA reads TGCGCCAGCAACCTAGCGGGGGGGCCCTATGAGCAGTTCTTC. This sequence encodes CASNLAGGPYEQFF.

This clonotype occurred many times. The chain is built from TRBV7-9 and TRBJ1-1; D not certain. Germline values: CDR1 SEHNR, CDR2 FQNEAQ (reference sequence). CDR3 length equals 15 residues. Trimming cost V 5 bases and J 6 bases, with 19 bases left between them. This CDR3 is CASSLGGGFSPEAFF. Here the CDR3 DNA reads TGTGCCAGCAGCCTAGGAGGAGGGTTTAGCCCTGAAGCTTTCTTT.

This clonotype was detected only a few times. CDR3 protein: CASSLFDRGTYEQYF. The CDR3, as DNA: TGCGCCAGCAGCTTGTTCGACAGGGGTACCTACGAGCAGTACTTC. The chain couples TRBV5-1 to TRBJ2-7; 8 bases agree with TRBD1. Germline CDR1 is SGHRS and CDR2 is YFSETQ. The CDR3 consists of 15 residues. The V gene end was trimmed by 1 base and the J gene end by 2 bases; junction bases not matched to a gene: 5.

This chain connects TRBV9 to TRBJ2-7; 7 nucleotides agree with TRBD2. CDR3 length equals 16 residues. Germline loops: CDR1 SGDLS, CDR2 YYNGEE. V shed 0 bases, J shed 1 base, and the junction held 7 bases outside the gene matches. Here the CDR3 DNA reads TGTGCCAGCAGCGTAGGTCCTGGCGGGAGATCCTACGAGCAGTACTTC. As protein: CASSVGPGGRSYEQYF.

The gene calls are TRBV20-1 and TRBJ2-7; perhaps TRBD1 as D (5 bases). This CDR3 contains 14 residues. CDR1 and CDR2 from the germline V gene are DFQATT and SNEGSKA (reference sequence). V was cut by 2 bases and J by 3 bases, with 14 bases left in between. The CDR3 region has the DNA TGCAGTGCTAGAACGGGTGTAGGGGTCTACGAGCAGTACTTC. It specifies CSARTGVGVYEQYF.

There are a few counts of this clonotype. The rearrangement joins TRBV6-2 or TRBV6-3 to TRBJ2-2, with D uncertain. Germline V gives CDR1 MNHEY, CDR2 SVGEGT. The CDR3 has 17 amino acids. Trimming took 3 bases from V and 4 from J, leaving 18 bases between them. The CDR3 here is CASSYGRAGAPTGELFF. The CDR3 bases are TGTGCCAGCAGTTATGGCCGTGCCGGAGCGCCCACCGGGGAGCTGTTTTTT.

Concerning this clonotype itself: This sequence may be a read error, since a much larger clone differs from it by one base. This chain links TRBV20-1 with TRBJ2-7; tentatively, D is TRBD2 (6 bases). V shed 1 base and J shed 5 bases, with 9 bases lying between them. Germline CDR1 DFQATT, CDR2 SNEGSKA (reference sequence). The CDR3 contains 12 residues. The CDR3 sequence is CSARVEGHEQYF. CDR3 coding DNA: TGCAGTGCTAGAGTGGAGGGCCACGAGCAGTACTTC.

This clonotype was observed at least ten times. This rearrangement joins TRBV5-1 to TRBJ1-1, with no clear D. Germline CDR1 SGHRS, CDR2 YFSETQ. The CDR3 sequence is 16 residues long. V was trimmed by 3 bases and J by 0 bases, leaving 15 bases between them. CDR3 nucleotides: TGCGCCAGCAGCTCGGCCGCGGTCAGCTTGAACACTGAAGCTTTCTTT. Translated, it gives CASSSAAVSLNTEAFF.

With respect to this clonotype: One base away lies a much larger clone, so this may be a sequencing read error. The chain carries TRBV5-4 and TRBJ2-7; D is unclear. The CDR3 has 15 amino acids. Germline lookup yields CDR1 SGHNT and CDR2 YYREEE (reference sequence). Here the CDR3 DNA reads TGTGCCAGCAGCTTCGTGGCCTCCGAACTCTACGCGCAGTACTTC. Its protein is CASSFVASELYAQYF.

This clonotype was counted at least ten times. CDR3 sequence (DNA): TGCAGCGTTGGAACCCTACAGGGCAACAATGAAAAACTGTTTTTT. Residues: CSVGTLQGNNEKLFF. V gene TRBV29-1 combines with J gene TRBJ1-4; D possibly corresponds to TRBD1 (6 bases). Germline V CDR1 and CDR2: SQVTM, ANQGSEA. V lost 4 bases to trimming and J lost 5 bases, with 17 bases between them. The CDR3 totals 15 residues.

This clonotype was detected many times. The J gene is TRBJ2-7, the V gene TRBV28; the D gene is possibly TRBD2 (7 bases). This CDR3 has 16 amino acids. The germline V gene encodes CDR1 MDHEN and CDR2 SYDVKM. V gave up 3 bases and J gave up 0 bases, with 15 bases separating them. The CDR3 reads CASSFRGAPLSYEQYF. CDR3 in DNA: TGTGCCAGCAGTTTTCGGGGGGCCCCCCTCTCCTACGAGCAGTACTTC.

Many counts were recorded for this clonotype. The rearrangement links TRBV7-9 to TRBJ2-7, with a tentative D call TRBD1 (6 bases). The CDR3 is made up of 12 amino acids. V lost 3 bases and J 7 bases, leaving 10 bases between the germline ends. Germline V gene sequence: CDR1 SEHNR, CDR2 FQNEAQ (reference sequence). The CDR3, as DNA: TGTGCCAGCAGCTTCGGGACAACGGAGCAGTACTTC. Residues: CASSFGTTEQYF.

Comment on this clonotype: This may arise from a read error, as a much more abundant clone is one base away. The chain combines TRBV4-3 with TRBJ2-7; D perhaps matches TRBD2 (7 bases). The CDR3 is 14 residues long. The germline V gene has CDR1 LGHNA and CDR2 YSLEER. The CDR3 protein is CASSRFGGGYKQYF. CDR3 coding DNA: TGCGCCAGCAGTCGGTTCGGCGGGGGCTACAAGCAGTACTTC.

This clonotype has ten or more counts. V gene TRBV28 combines with J gene TRBJ2-3, with 7 bases identical to TRBD1. The CDR3 has 16 residues. Germline CDR1 MDHEN, CDR2 SYDVKM. V was clipped by 5 bases and J by 5 bases; unmatched bases: 13. CDR3 in DNA: TGTGCCAGCAGTGGCCTAAGGGGGCCTCAGAAAGATACGCAGTATTTT. The encoded protein is CASSGLRGPQKDTQYF.

The chain joins TRBV27 to TRBJ2-7; D gene unclear. CDR1 is MNHEY, CDR2 SMNVEV, per germline (reference sequence). This CDR3 contains 13 residues. The V end was cut by 2 bases, the J end by 5 bases, with 10 bases between. CDR3: CASSLQGVHEQYF. Here the CDR3 DNA reads TGTGCCAGCAGTTTACAAGGCGTCCACGAGCAGTACTTC.

This chain connects TRBV4-2 to TRBJ2-7; 13 nucleotides match TRBD2. Germline V gene data show CDR1 as LGHNA and CDR2 as YNFKEQ. The J segment lost 2 bases and the V segment lost 3 bases, leaving 7 bases of the junction unmatched. The CDR3 extends over 17 amino acids. In DNA, the CDR3 is TGTGCCAGCAGCCATCTAACCGGGACTAGCGGGACCTACGAGCAGTACTTC. Translated: CASSHLTGTSGTYEQYF.

The V call is TRBV30, the J call TRBJ2-7, with TRBD2 matching 10 bases. CDR3 length: 15 residues. In germline, CDR1 is GTSNPN, CDR2 SVGIG (reference sequence). Trimming at V came to 2 bases and at J to 2 bases, leaving 6 bases not matched to a gene. The CDR3, as DNA: TGTGCCTGGAGTTCCCCGGGACTAGCGACCTACGAGCAGTACTTC. This translates into CAWSSPGLATYEQYF.